The rows below give T cell receptor beta chains drawn from one sample of a study of blood T cells in healthy people across ages. TCRdb processed the 5' RACE reads anew with MiXCR; each CDR3 protein has one entry. The repertoire consists of about 1,500,000 distinct CDR3 sequences, with roughly 27% occurring once and the leading ten covering 7.7%. The specimen was blood. The receptors were sampled from a woman in her 30s in good health. Each CDR3 is given with its conserved first and last residue. A D gene is named only where the DNA matches it firmly. Clone size is not always given. Where it is, it says once, few, many or a class for expanded clones.

few	TRBJ2-1	TRBV5-1	TRBD2	TGCGCCAGCAGCTTGGGGCTAGCGGTCGTCTCCTACAATGAGCAGTTCTTC	CASSLGLAVVSYNEQFF
.	TRBJ1-5	TRBV5-1	.	TGCGCCAGCAGCCAGACATCCGGTCAGCCCCAGCATTTT	CASSQTSGQPQHF
.	TRBJ1-3	TRBV29-1	.	TGCAGCGTTGAAGACAGGGGACGGGGAAACACCATATATTTT	CSVEDRGRGNTIYF
few	TRBJ1-6	TRBV20-1	TRBD1	TGCAGTGCTAGTATGGGGACAGGGGCTAATTCACCCCTCCACTTT	CSASMGTGANSPLHF
.	TRBJ2-1	TRBV4-3	.	TGCGCCAGCAGCCAAGGAGTTTTCGTGTACAATGGGCAGTTCTTC	CASSQGVFVYNGQFF
.	TRBJ1-4	TRBV5-1	TRBD1	TGCGTCAGCAAAAAGGACAGGGGCGCCGAAAAACTGTTTTTT	CVSKKDRGAEKLFF
few	TRBJ2-7	TRBV2	.	TGTGCCAGCATCTACGGGGGACAACCCTACGAGCAGTACTTC	CASIYGGQPYEQYF
.	TRBJ1-6	TRBV20-1	.	TGCAGTGCTAGAGTCGGGGGGGGGAATTCACCCCTCCACTTT	CSARVGGGNSPLHF
many	TRBJ2-7	TRBV5-5	.	TGTGCCAGCAGCTTTAGTCCGGAGGTCTACGAGCAGTACTTC	CASSFSPEVYEQYF
few	TRBJ2-2	TRBV29-1	.	TGCAGCGTATTCCAGGGGCAAACCGGGGAGCTGTTTTTT	CSVFQGQTGELFF
.	TRBJ2-5	TRBV12-3/TRBV12-4	.	TGTGCCAGCGCCAAAGAAGCCGGGGAGACCCAGTACTTC	CASAKEAGETQYF
.	TRBJ2-7	TRBV12-3/TRBV12-4	.	TGTGCCAGCAGGGGTGGGAGCGCCGAGCAGTACTTC	CASRGGSAEQYF
.	TRBJ2-3	TRBV6-2/TRBV6-3	TRBD2	TGTGCCAGCAGTTGGACTAGCCGGAGGGATACGCAGTATTTT	CASSWTSRRDTQYF
.	TRBJ2-5	TRBV10-2	TRBD1	TGCGCCAGCGAGGACAGGGGAGAGACCCAGTACTTC	CASEDRGETQYF
.	TRBJ2-7	TRBV6-6	TRBD2	TGTGCCAGCAGTCAAACCCGACTAGCGGGCGATTACGAGCAGTACTTC	CASSQTRLAGDYEQYF
.	TRBJ1-2	TRBV30	TRBD1	TGTGCCTGGAGTGATACAGGGGGCTCTGACTACACCTTC	CAWSDTGGSDYTF
few	TRBJ1-5	TRBV29-1	.	TGCAGCGTTGAAAGGGGTGTAGGGCAGCCCCAGCATTTT	CSVERGVGQPQHF
many	TRBJ2-7	TRBV4-1	.	TGCGCCAGCAGCCAAGATGTACTGCTAATATACGAGCAGTACTTC	CASSQDVLLIYEQYF
few	TRBJ2-1	TRBV30	.	TGTGCCTGGACTGGGAATTACAATGAGCAGTTCTTC	CAWTGNYNEQFF
many	TRBJ1-2	TRBV4-3	.	TGCGCCAGCAGCCAAGAGGGGTCGGACTATGGCTACACCTTC	CASSQEGSDYGYTF
many	TRBJ2-7	TRBV20-1	TRBD1	TGCAGTGCTAGGACAGGGGAGGACTACGAGCAGTACTTC	CSARTGEDYEQYF
.	TRBJ2-3	TRBV18	.	TGTGCCAGCTCACCTACCTCTGTGAGGAAGACAGATACGCAGTATTTT	CASSPTSVRKTDTQYF
few	TRBJ2-1	TRBV7-9	TRBD1	TGTGCCAGCAGTCCATCGCGACAGGGTTACAATGAGCAGTTCTTC	CASSPSRQGYNEQFF
.	TRBJ2-4	TRBV20-1	TRBD2	TGCAGTGCTAGAGAGGACTCAAGACTAGCGGGGTTATACAATGAGCAGTACTTC	CSAREDSRLAGLYNEQYF
many	TRBJ1-2	TRBV29-1	TRBD1	TGCAGCGTTGATAGAGGGGGACAGGGGGCCCTGAGCTACACCTTC	CSVDRGGQGALSYTF
.	TRBJ1-1	TRBV27	.	TGTGCCAGCAGTCGCTTCGGCGGGGATTGGGCTGAAGCTTTCTTT	CASSRFGGDWAEAFF
few	TRBJ1-2	TRBV4-1	.	TGCGCCAGCAGCCCCATGACAGGCCCGGGGTATGGCTACACCTTC	CASSPMTGPGYGYTF
few	TRBJ2-1	TRBV20-1	.	TGCAGTGCTAAAATGACAGCTGTGTCCTACAATGAGCAGTTCTTC	CSAKMTAVSYNEQFF
.	TRBJ2-7	TRBV6-1	.	TGTGCCAGCGGTGAAGTCGCCTACGAGCAGTACTTC	CASGEVAYEQYF
.	TRBJ1-2	TRBV3-1	TRBD1	TGTGCCAGCAGCCTACTCGGACAGGGGGCGGGAGGCTACACCTTC	CASSLLGQGAGGYTF
many	TRBJ2-1	TRBV18	.	TGTGCCAGCAGCCCCCGAGGGCAGTCCTACAATGAGCAGTTCTTC	CASSPRGQSYNEQFF
few	TRBJ2-7	TRBV20-1	TRBD2	TGCAGTGCTAGGCCAGCGGGAAGAAACGAGCAGTACTTC	CSARPAGRNEQYF
.	TRBJ1-2	TRBV30	.	TGTGCCTGGAGTGTTGTTAGCTATGGCTACACCTTC	CAWSVVSYGYTF
.	TRBJ2-4	TRBV20-1	.	TGCAGTGCTAACGAGATAGCCAAAAACATTCAGTACTTC	CSANEIAKNIQYF
few	TRBJ2-1	TRBV6-2/TRBV6-3	TRBD2	TGTGCCAGCAGTTACTCGTGGCGGGAGGGCCTGAATGAGCAGTTCTTC	CASSYSWREGLNEQFF
.	TRBJ2-7	TRBV6-6	TRBD2	TGTGCCAGCAGTTACTCGGAGGGCGCGGGGGGATACGAGCAGTACTTC	CASSYSEGAGGYEQYF